These 19 T cell receptor beta chains share one sample of origin, sequenced in a study of control samples from healthy donors and cancer patients. The method was immunoSEQ multiplex PCR; TCRdb's version includes in-frame clones alone and lacks a portion of them. The sample has more than 150,000 clones; about 93% are singletons. The specimen was blood. Receptors originate from a man in his forties or fifties in good health.

DNA for the CDR3: TGTGCCAGCAGCCGAACCGGGACAGGGGCAACTGGGGCCAACGTCCTGACTTTC. Protein sequence: CASSRTGTGATGANVLTF. The chain carries TRBV3-1 (or the pseudogene TRBV3-2) and TRBJ2-6; 10 nucleotides agree with TRBD1. The junction had 8 bases not matched to a gene; V was cut back by 4 bases and J by 2 bases. The CDR3 runs to 18 residues. The germline CDR1 and CDR2 sequences are LGHDT and YNNKEL (reference sequence).

In nucleotides, the CDR3 is TGTGCCAGCAGGGTTGACGATTCCTACGAGCAGTACTTC. This gives the protein CASRVDDSYEQYF. The V gene is TRBV28, the J gene TRBJ2-7, with unresolved D. This CDR3 spans 13 amino acids. Per germline, CDR1 MDHEN and CDR2 SYDVKM. Deletions cut 6 bases from V and 1 base from J, with 10 bases between.

This chain links TRBV7-3 with TRBJ2-3; 7 positions agree with TRBD2. Germline values: CDR1 SGHTA, CDR2 FQGTGA. The CDR3 has 14 residues. After removal of 8 bases from V and 3 bases from J, the junction contained 8 bases not matched to a gene. The CDR3 reads CASSRAGVTDTQYF. The DNA of the CDR3 is TGTGCCAGCTCCAGGGCGGGAGTTACAGATACGCAGTATTTT.

The chain has TRBV7-6 and TRBJ1-1; TRBD1 is a possible D gene (6 bases). Trimming left V 4 bases short and J 4 bases short, with 19 bases between. The CDR3 consists of 16 residues. CDR1 is SGHVS and CDR2 is FNYEAQ in the germline V gene. DNA of the CDR3: TGTGCCAGCAGCTCGGCCTTGGGGGGCCCGAGCACTGAAGCTTTCTTT. This translates into CASSSALGGPSTEAFF.

The chain joins TRBV7-6 to TRBJ1-1; 9 bases map to TRBD1. V was pared by 5 bases and J by 1 base, with 11 bases of the junction left unmatched. The CDR3 runs to 17 residues. Germline-derived CDR1 and CDR2 are SGHVS and FNYEAQ. The CDR3 sequence: CASSPRQGGSPNTEAFF. CDR3 bases: TGTGCCAGCAGCCCACGACAGGGGGGCAGCCCGAACACTGAAGCTTTCTTT. Complete variable domain (other parts from reference TRBV7-6 and TRBJ1-1): GAGVSQSPRYKVTKRGQDVALRCDPISGHVSLYWYRQALGQGPEFLTYFNYEAQQDKSGLPNDRFSAERPEGSISTLTIQRTEQRDSAMYRCASSPRQGGSPNTEAFFGQGTRLTVV.

The V call is TRBV24-1, the J call TRBJ2-3; D not certain. The CDR3 is made up of 13 amino acids. Deletions cut 7 bases from V and 5 bases from J, with 12 bases between. Per germline, CDR1 KGHDR and CDR2 SFDVKD. This CDR3 reads CATRGQARDTQYF. DNA for the CDR3: TGTGCCACCAGAGGCCAGGCCCGAGATACGCAGTATTTT.

This clone was observed a handful of times. The chain employs TRBV5-1 and TRBJ2-1; 8 positions match TRBD2. Trimming at V came to 2 bases and at J to 3 bases, leaving 4 bases not matched to a gene. This CDR3 has 15 amino acids. Germline loops: CDR1 SGHRS, CDR2 YFSETQ. CDR3 DNA: TGCGCCAGCAGCTTAGAGCGGGGGTACTACAATGAGCAGTTCTTC. It is translated as CASSLERGYYNEQFF.

V and J are TRBV30 and TRBJ1-4; D perhaps matches TRBD1 (5 bases). V lost 3 bases, J lost 8 bases, and 16 bases lay in between. Germline V lookup: CDR1 GTSNPN, CDR2 SVGIG (reference sequence). The CDR3 is made up of 14 amino acids. CDR3: CAWRGRGSGEKLFF. As DNA, the CDR3 is TGTGCCTGGAGGGGACGTGGATCAGGGGAAAAACTGTTTTTT.

This clone was seen just once. The identical CDR3 is also encoded by other nucleotide sequences in the sample. This sequence joins TRBV5-1 and TRBJ2-7; D uncertain. The length of the CDR3 is 14 residues. The germline V gene encodes CDR1 SGHRS and CDR2 YFSETQ. Trimming stripped 0 bases from V and 0 bases from J, with 7 bases between. The DNA for the CDR3 is TGCGCCAGCAGCTTGGATGGCAGCTCCTACGAGCAGTACTTC. As protein: CASSLDGSSYEQYF.

V is TRBV11-2 and J is TRBJ2-1; D is uncertain. CDR3 length equals 13 residues. The V gene lost 5 bases and the J gene lost 6 bases, with 11 bases spanning the gap. The germline V gene encodes CDR1 SGHAT and CDR2 FQNNGV. The CDR3 is CASSPDTTNEQFF. CDR3 DNA: TGTGCCAGCAGCCCCGACACGACCAATGAGCAGTTCTTC.

The chain recombines TRBV7-5 with TRBJ1-5; the tabulated D call, TRBD1, remains unverified against the DNA. TRBV7-5 constitutes a pseudogene. The CDR3 spans 14 residues. The DNA of the CDR3 is TGTGCCAGAAGCGGCAAGGGGCGAAATCAGCCCCAGCATTTT. As protein: CARSGKGRNQPQHF.

This sequence joins TRBV30 and TRBJ1-1; 9 bases line up with TRBD1. V dropped 2 bases and J dropped 7; count of bases not matched to a gene: 8. Germline V lookup: CDR1 GTSNPN, CDR2 SVGIG (reference sequence). The CDR3 is 14 amino acids. CDR3 in amino acids: CAWSKGTGQIEAFF. In DNA, the CDR3 is TGTGCCTGGAGTAAGGGGACAGGGCAAATTGAAGCTTTCTTT.

The chain links TRBV5-1 to TRBJ2-5, with D tentatively TRBD1 (5 bases). The CDR3 spans 13 residues. From germline, CDR1 is SGHRS and CDR2 YFSETQ. V gave up 4 bases and J gave up 3 bases, with 10 bases separating them. This CDR3 reads CASSPQTEETQYF. The CDR3 DNA sequence: TGCGCCAGCAGCCCTCAGACAGAAGAGACCCAGTACTTC.

The chain carries TRBV15 and TRBJ1-4; possibly TRBD1 for D (5 bases). CDR3 size: 16 residues. V lost 1 base and J 11 bases, leaving 20 bases between the germline ends. Per germline, CDR1 LNHNV and CDR2 YYDKDF (reference sequence). CDR3 loop: CATSRGSRDGGKKLFF. The CDR3 region has the DNA TGTGCCACCAGCAGAGGCTCCCGGGACGGAGGGAAGAAACTGTTTTTT.

The V gene is TRBV28, the J gene TRBJ2-4; 10 nucleotides align to TRBD2. The CDR3 contains 16 residues. Germline CDR1 reads MDHEN; CDR2 reads SYDVKM. Losses at the gene ends were 0 bases for V and 5 bases for J; bases not matched to a gene: 4. Here the CDR3 reads CASSLWASGGQNIQYF. The CDR3 DNA reads as TGTGCCAGCAGTTTATGGGCTAGCGGGGGCCAAAACATTCAGTACTTC. Full variable domain (missing parts from reference TRBV28 and TRBJ2-4): DVKVTQSSRYLVKRTGEKVFLECVQDMDHENMFWYRQDPGLGLRLIYFSYDVKMKEKGDIPEGYSVSREKKERFSLILESASTNQTSMYLCASSLWASGGQNIQYFGAGTRLSVL.

V and J are TRBV27 and TRBJ1-3; D call uncertain. This CDR3 contains 15 residues. Germline lookup yields CDR1 MNHEY and CDR2 SMNVEV (reference sequence). Trimming removed 2 bases from V and 3 bases from J, with 11 bases in between. This CDR3 is CASSLAGLIGNTIYF. The CDR3 region has the DNA TGTGCCAGCAGTTTAGCCGGGTTGATTGGAAACACCATATATTTT.

The rearrangement joins TRBV5-1 to TRBJ2-2; 12 bases fit TRBD2. The germline CDR1 and CDR2 sequences are SGHRS and YFSETQ. V lost 2 bases to trimming and J lost 3 bases; unmatched junction nucleotides: 2. This CDR3 comprises 16 residues. CDR3 nucleotides: TGCGCCAGCAGCTTACTAGCGGGAGGCGACACCGGGGAGCTGTTTTTT. This translates into CASSLLAGGDTGELFF.

This clone was seen a few times. This rearrangement joins TRBV6-1 to TRBJ2-7; D call uncertain. The CDR3 loop spans 13 amino acids. With 0 bases removed from V and 3 bases from J, the gap between germline ends came to 6 bases. Germline CDR1 reads MNHNS; CDR2 reads SASEGT. The CDR3 DNA reads TGTGCCAGCAGTGAAGCGAAGGACTACGAGCAGTACTTC. Protein sequence: CASSEAKDYEQYF.

V usage is TRBV7-9 and J usage is TRBJ2-6; TRBD1 agrees at 7 bases. The V segment lost 3 bases and the J segment 1 base; nucleotides outside the gene matches: 12. CDR1 is SEHNR, CDR2 FQNEAQ, per germline (reference sequence). This CDR3 comprises 19 residues. The CDR3 spells CASSLRPGQPLSGANVLTF. CDR3 nucleotide sequence: TGTGCCAGCAGCTTGCGACCGGGACAGCCTCTTTCTGGGGCCAACGTCCTGACTTTC.